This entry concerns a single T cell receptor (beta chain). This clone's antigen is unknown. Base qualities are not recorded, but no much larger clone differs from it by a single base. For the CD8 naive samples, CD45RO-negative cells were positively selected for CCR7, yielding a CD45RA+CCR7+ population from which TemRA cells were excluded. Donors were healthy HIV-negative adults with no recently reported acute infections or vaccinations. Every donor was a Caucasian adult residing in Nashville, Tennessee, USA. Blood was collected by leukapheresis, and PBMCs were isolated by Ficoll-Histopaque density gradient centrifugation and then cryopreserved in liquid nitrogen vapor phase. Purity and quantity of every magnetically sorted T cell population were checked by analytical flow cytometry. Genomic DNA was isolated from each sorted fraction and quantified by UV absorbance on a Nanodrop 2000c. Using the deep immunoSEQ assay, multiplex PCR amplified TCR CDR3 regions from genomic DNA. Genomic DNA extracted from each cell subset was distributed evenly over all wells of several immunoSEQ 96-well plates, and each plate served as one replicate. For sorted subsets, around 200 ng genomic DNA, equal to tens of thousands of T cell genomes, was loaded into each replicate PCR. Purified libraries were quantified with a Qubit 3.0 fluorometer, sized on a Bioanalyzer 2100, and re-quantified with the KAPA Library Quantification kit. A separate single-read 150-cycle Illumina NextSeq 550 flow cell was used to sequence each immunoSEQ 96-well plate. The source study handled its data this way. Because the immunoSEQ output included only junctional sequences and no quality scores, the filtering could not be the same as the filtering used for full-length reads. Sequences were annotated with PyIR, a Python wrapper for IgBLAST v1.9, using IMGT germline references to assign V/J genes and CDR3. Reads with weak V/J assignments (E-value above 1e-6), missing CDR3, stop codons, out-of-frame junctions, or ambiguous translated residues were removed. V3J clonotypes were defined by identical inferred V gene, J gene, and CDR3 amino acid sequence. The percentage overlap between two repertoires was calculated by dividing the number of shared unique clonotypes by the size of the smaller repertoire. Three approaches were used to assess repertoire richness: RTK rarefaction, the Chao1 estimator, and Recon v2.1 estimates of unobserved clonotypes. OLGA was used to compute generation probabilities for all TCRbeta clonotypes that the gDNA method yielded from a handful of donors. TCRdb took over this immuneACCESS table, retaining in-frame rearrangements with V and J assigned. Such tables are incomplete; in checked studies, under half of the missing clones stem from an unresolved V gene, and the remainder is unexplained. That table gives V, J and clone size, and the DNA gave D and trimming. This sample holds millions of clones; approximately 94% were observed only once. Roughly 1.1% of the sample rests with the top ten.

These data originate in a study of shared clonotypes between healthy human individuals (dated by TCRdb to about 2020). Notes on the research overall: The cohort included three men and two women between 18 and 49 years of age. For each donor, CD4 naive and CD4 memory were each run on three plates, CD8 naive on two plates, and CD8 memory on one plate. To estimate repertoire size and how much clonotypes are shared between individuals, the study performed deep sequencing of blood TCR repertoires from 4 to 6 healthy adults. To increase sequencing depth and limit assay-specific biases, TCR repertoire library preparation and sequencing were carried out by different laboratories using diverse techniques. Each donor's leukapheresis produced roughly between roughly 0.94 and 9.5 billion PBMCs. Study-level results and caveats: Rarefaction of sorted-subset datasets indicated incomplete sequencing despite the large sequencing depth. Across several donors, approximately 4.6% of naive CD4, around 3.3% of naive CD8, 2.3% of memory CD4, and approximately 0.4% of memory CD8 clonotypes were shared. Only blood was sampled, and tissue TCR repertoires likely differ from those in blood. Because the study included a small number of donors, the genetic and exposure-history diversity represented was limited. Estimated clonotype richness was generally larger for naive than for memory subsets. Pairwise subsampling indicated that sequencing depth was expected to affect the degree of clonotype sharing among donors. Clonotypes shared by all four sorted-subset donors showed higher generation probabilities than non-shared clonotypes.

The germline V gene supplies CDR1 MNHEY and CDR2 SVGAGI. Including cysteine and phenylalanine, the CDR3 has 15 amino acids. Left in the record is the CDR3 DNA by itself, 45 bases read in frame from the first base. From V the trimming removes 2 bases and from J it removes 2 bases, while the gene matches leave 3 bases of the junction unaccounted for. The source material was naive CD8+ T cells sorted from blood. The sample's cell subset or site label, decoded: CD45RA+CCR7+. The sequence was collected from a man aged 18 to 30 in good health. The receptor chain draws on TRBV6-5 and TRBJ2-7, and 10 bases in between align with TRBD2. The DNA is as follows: TGTGCCAGCAGTTACCGAAGCGGGGGGGCCTACGAGCAGTACTTC. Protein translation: CASSYRSGGAYEQYF.